One sample yielded the 20 T cell receptor beta chains listed below, sequenced in a study of post-analysis software for immune sequencing data. Unique-molecular-identifier-tagged TCR beta cDNA libraries were used. TCRdb passed the PCR reads through MiXCR, listing each CDR3 protein once. The data hold hundreds of thousands of distinct CDR3 sequences, with 53% observed a single time. These receptors have no identified antigens. Regarding the study as a whole: Controls had lower frequencies than patients of five or six TRBV segments, which included TRBV5-6, TRBV5-1 and TRBV20-1.

What was sequenced was blood. These TCRs come from a girl under 18 with multiple sclerosis.

Only a few counts were recorded for this clonotype. The chain uses TRBV7-9 and TRBJ2-7, with D maybe TRBD2 (6 bases). V was clipped by 4 bases and J by 0 bases, with 13 bases between them. The CDR3 is 15 residues long. Germline values: CDR1 SEHNR, CDR2 FQNEAQ (reference sequence). The CDR3: CASSSQVGSSYEQYF. In DNA, the CDR3 is TGTGCCAGCAGCTCCCAGGTCGGGAGCTCCTACGAGCAGTACTTC.

This clonotype turned up a few times. The gene calls are TRBV7-9 and TRBJ2-1; a weak D match, TRBD1 (6 bases). CDR1 SEHNR and CDR2 FQNEAQ come from the germline V gene (reference sequence). The ends were cut back, 6 bases at V and 9 bases at J, with 18 bases in the middle. The CDR3 consists of 14 residues. The CDR3 protein is CASSFDRTVREQFF. The CDR3 nucleotides read TGTGCCAGCAGTTTCGATAGGACAGTACGTGAGCAGTTCTTC.

This clonotype occurred a few times. The chain is built from TRBV10-2 and TRBJ1-1, with D tentatively TRBD1 (5 bases). V lost 2 bases to trimming and J lost 7 bases, with 8 bases between them. The V gene's germline CDR1 is WSHSY and CDR2 SAAADI. The CDR3 has 12 residues. The CDR3 here is CASSEQGHEAFF. As DNA, the CDR3 is TGCGCCAGCAGTGAGCAGGGCCATGAAGCTTTCTTT.

This clonotype was detected only once. The chain joins TRBV20-1 to TRBJ2-1; 8 bases are shared with TRBD2. The CDR3 has 15 amino acids. Germline V gives CDR1 DFQATT, CDR2 SNEGSKA (reference sequence). With V trimmed by 5 bases and J by 3 bases, 9 bases remained unmatched. The CDR3, as DNA: TGCAGTGCTCCCCCGACTAGCGAGGTCTACAATGAGCAGTTCTTC. Its translation: CSAPPTSEVYNEQFF.

This clonotype has only a few counts. The chain employs TRBV20-1 and TRBJ2-7; 9 bases fit TRBD1. CDR1 DFQATT and CDR2 SNEGSKA come from the germline V gene (reference sequence). The CDR3 contains 15 residues. With 7 bases clipped from V and 6 bases from J, the junction kept 16 bases outside the gene matches. The DNA of the CDR3 is TGCAGTGTCCCGAACAGGGGGCGAGGGCAGAGCGAGCAGTACTTC. It specifies CSVPNRGRGQSEQYF.

The chain uses TRBV29-1 and TRBJ1-4; D uncertain. Germline V gene sequence: CDR1 SQVTM, CDR2 ANQGSEA. Between the trimmed V and J ends, which lost 2 bases and 7 bases, there was a span of 14 bases. CDR3 length: 14 residues. Here the CDR3 DNA reads TGCAGCGTTGAATCCCCCTTGGGAAGTGAAAAACTGTTTTTT. It translates to CSVESPLGSEKLFF.

The chain couples TRBV25-1 to TRBJ2-1; 14 bases are shared with TRBD2. Germline CDR1 is MGHDK and CDR2 is SYGVNS. V trimming: 4 bases; J trimming: 4 bases; junction bases outside the gene matches: 9. CDR3 length equals 18 residues. CDR3 sequence (DNA): TGTGCCAGCAGTGGAAAAATGGGACTAGCGGGAGTGTACAATGAGCAGTTCTTC. Amino acid sequence: CASSGKMGLAGVYNEQFF.

This clonotype was observed a few times. The chain combines TRBV7-2 with TRBJ2-7; D not certain. The end of the DNA aligns better with TRBJ2-5, so the J call may be wrong. Germline CDR1 is SGHTA and CDR2 is FQGNSA. The CDR3 spans 14 residues. CDR3 DNA: TGTGCCACCACGATCGAGGCGCGGTGGGAGACCCAGTACTTC. Protein: CATTIEARWETQYF.

V and J are TRBV12-3 or TRBV12-4 and TRBJ2-3; 8 bases align to TRBD1. V gave up 6 bases and J gave up 1 base; unmatched junction bases: 6. This CDR3 spans 15 amino acids. CDR3 amino acids: CASRTRGLGTDTQYF. CDR3 in DNA: TGTGCCAGCAGGACCAGGGGGCTTGGCACAGATACGCAGTATTTT.

V and J are TRBV10-2 and TRBJ2-5; D is ambiguous. CDR3 length equals 15 residues. Germline-derived CDR1 and CDR2 are WSHSY and SAAADI. The V end lost 3 bases, the J end lost 4 bases, and 15 bases lay between the germline ends. The CDR3 nucleotides are TGCGCCAGCAGTGAAGGATTTGGTTTCGGAGAGACCCAGTACTTC. Translated: CASSEGFGFGETQYF.

V gene TRBV10-3 combines with J gene TRBJ2-3; D perhaps matches TRBD2 (5 bases). Germline V CDR1 and CDR2: ENHRY, SYGVKD. V lost 6 bases and J lost 0, with 16 bases in between. The CDR3 covers 16 residues. Here the CDR3 reads CAISVPGSTSTDTQYF. The CDR3 region has the DNA TGTGCCATCAGCGTTCCGGGATCAACTAGCACAGATACGCAGTATTTT.

This sequence joins TRBV29-1 and TRBJ1-1; D perhaps matches TRBD1 (6 bases). Germline V gene lookup returns CDR1 SQVTM and CDR2 ANQGSEA. V was cut by 5 bases and J by 7 bases, with 14 bases left in between. The CDR3 loop spans 12 amino acids. CDR3 DNA sequence: TGCAGCGTTCGCAGGGGTCGTATTGAAGCTTTCTTT. As protein: CSVRRGRIEAFF.

The gene calls are TRBV4-2 and TRBJ2-1; TRBD2 matches at 13 bases. Germline loops: CDR1 LGHNA, CDR2 YNFKEQ. V lost 7 bases to trimming and J lost 4 bases; unmatched junction nucleotides: 25. The CDR3 is 22 residues long. The CDR3 DNA follows: TGTGCCAGCATCCTACTTCTAGGTGGGACTAGCGGGAAGGCCTTTTCGTACAATGAGCAGTTCTTC. Amino acid sequence: CASILLLGGTSGKAFSYNEQFF.

This clonotype came up once. The chain carries TRBV4-1 and TRBJ1-5, with a tentative D call TRBD1 (5 bases). This CDR3 spans 14 amino acids. Germline V gene data show CDR1 as MGHRA and CDR2 as YSYEKL. Trimming removed 3 bases from V and 5 bases from J, with 11 bases in between. CDR3 nucleotide sequence: TGCGCCAGCAGCCATTCACCAGGGTATCAGCCCCAGCATTTT. Protein: CASSHSPGYQPQHF.

V gene TRBV29-1 combines with J gene TRBJ1-2; D is uncertain. Germline CDR1 SQVTM, CDR2 ANQGSEA. The CDR3 has 13 residues. Between the trimmed V and J ends, which lost 7 bases and 1 base, there was a span of 13 bases. The CDR3 is CSATGGLNYGYTF. As DNA, the CDR3 is TGCAGCGCCACTGGAGGCCTTAACTATGGCTACACCTTC. The complete variable domain, with remaining parts taken from reference TRBV29-1 and TRBJ1-2, reads SAVISQKPSRDICQRGTSLTIQCQVDSQVTMMFWYRQQPGQSLTLIATANQGSEATYESGFVIDKFPISRPNLTFSTLTVSNMSPEDSSIYLCSATGGLNYGYTFGSGTRLTVV.

The rearrangement uses TRBV14 and TRBJ1-6, with D unclear. Germline assignment: CDR1 SGHDN and CDR2 FVKESK. V lost 4 bases and J lost 11, with 15 bases in between. The CDR3 loop spans 14 amino acids. CDR3 residues: CASSLNMGQAPLHF. The CDR3 bases are TGTGCCAGCAGCCTTAACATGGGTCAGGCACCCCTCCACTTT. Full variable domain (remainder filled in from reference TRBV14 and TRBJ1-6): EAGVTQFPSHSVIEKGQTVTLRCDPISGHDNLYWYRRVMGKEIKFLLHFVKESKQDESGMPNNRFLAERTGGTYSTLKVQPAELEDSGVYFCASSLNMGQAPLHFGNGTRLTVT.

This clonotype was seen a few times. The genes are TRBV20-1 and TRBJ2-7, with a tentative D call TRBD2 (5 bases). With 3 bases removed from V and 6 bases from J, the gap between germline ends came to 12 bases. Germline CDR1 reads DFQATT; CDR2 reads SNEGSKA (reference sequence). CDR3 length: 12 residues. CDR3: CSARVLASEQYF. In DNA, the CDR3 is TGCAGTGCTAGGGTTCTAGCCTCCGAGCAGTACTTC.

The DNA of the CDR3 is TGTGCCAGCAGCTTAGAGGACAGCCACGAGCAGTACTTC. Translation gives CASSLEDSHEQYF. The V gene is TRBV7-3, the J gene TRBJ2-4; tentatively, D is TRBD1 (6 bases). Judging by the DNA end, TRBJ2-7 fits better; the J call may be wrong. CDR1 SGHTA and CDR2 FQGTGA come from the germline V gene. The CDR3 covers 13 residues.

A few counts support this clonotype. V is TRBV3-1 and J is TRBJ1-2; perhaps TRBD1 as D (5 bases). CDR1 is LGHDT, CDR2 YNNKEL, per germline (reference sequence). Trimming shortened V by 1 base and J by 6 bases, and 15 bases separated the two germline ends. This CDR3 comprises 15 residues. CDR3 loop: CASSQGWAGRNGYTF. In nucleotides, the CDR3 is TGTGCCAGCAGCCAAGGGTGGGCAGGGCGAAATGGCTACACCTTC. The complete variable domain, with remaining parts taken from reference TRBV3-1 and TRBJ1-2, reads DTAVSQTPKYLVTQMGNDKSIKCEQNLGHDTMYWYKQDSKKFLKIMFSYNNKELIINETVPNRFSPKSPDKAHLNLHINSLELGDSAVYFCASSQGWAGRNGYTFGSGTRLTVV.

V usage is TRBV7-9 and J usage is TRBJ1-2; tentatively, D is TRBD1 (5 bases). This CDR3 comprises 14 residues. In germline, CDR1 is SEHNR, CDR2 FQNEAQ (reference sequence). V gave up 5 bases and J gave up 8 bases, with 18 bases separating them. CDR3 sequence: CASSTDRSWGGYTF. CDR3 DNA sequence: TGTGCCAGCAGCACGGACCGTTCATGGGGGGGCTACACCTTC. The complete variable domain, with remaining parts taken from reference TRBV7-9 and TRBJ1-2, reads DTGVSQNPRHKITKRGQNVTFRCDPISEHNRLYWYRQTLGQGPEFLTYFQNEAQLEKSRLLSDRFSAERPKGSFSTLEIQRTEQGDSAMYLCASSTDRSWGGYTFGSGTRLTVV.